These 23 T cell receptor beta chains came from one sample sequenced in a study of neurological immune-mediated disorders. TCRdb itself ran the 5' RACE reads through MiXCR, one entry per CDR3 protein. The top ten hold 5.6% of the sample, which has around 61,000 distinct CDR3 sequences, roughly 5% seen once. Material: PBMCs. The receptors derive from a human donor with multiple sclerosis. The donor label of this sample is uncertain.

There are many counts of this clonotype. This chain joins TRBV24-1 and TRBJ1-6; unclear D gene. The CDR3 covers 13 residues. Germline loops: CDR1 KGHDR, CDR2 SFDVKD. Trimming removed 4 bases from V and 9 bases from J, with 9 bases in between. The CDR3: CATSDGRGSPLHF. The CDR3 nucleotides are TGTGCCACCAGTGACGGACGAGGTTCACCCCTCCACTTT.

This clonotype was detected many times. The chain recombines TRBV10-1 with TRBJ1-1, with TRBD1 matching 8 bases. The CDR3 is made up of 17 amino acids. The junction had 10 bases not matched to a gene; V was cut back by 2 bases and J by 2 bases. CDR1 and CDR2 (germline): WNHNN, SYGVQD (reference sequence). The CDR3 region has the DNA TGCGCCAGCAGTGAGGATTCATCCAGGGGGCTTAACACTGAAGCTTTCTTT. Residues: CASSEDSSRGLNTEAFF.

This clonotype was recorded many times. The genes are TRBV10-3 and TRBJ2-7, with D perhaps TRBD2 (6 bases). Germline V gene data show CDR1 as ENHRY and CDR2 as SYGVKD. This CDR3 comprises 15 residues. Trimming took 2 bases from V and 2 from J, leaving 13 bases between them. The CDR3 sequence is CAISERGTATYEQYF. For the CDR3, the DNA is TGTGCCATCAGTGAGCGCGGGACGGCCACCTACGAGCAGTACTTC.

CDR3 nucleotide sequence: TGTGCCAGCTCACCTCTCAGACAGGGTGGGGGCAATCAGCCCCAGCATTTT. This translates into CASSPLRQGGGNQPQHF. The V and J genes are TRBV18 and TRBJ1-5; 7 nucleotides align to TRBD1. Germline-derived CDR1 and CDR2 are KGHSH and LQKENI. J was trimmed by 2 bases and V by 3 bases; bases with no gene match: 10. The CDR3 has 17 residues. The full variable domain, in which reference TRBV18 and TRBJ1-5 provide the parts outside the CDR3, is NAGVMQNPRHLVRRRGQEARLRCSPMKGHSHVYWYRQLPEEGLKFMVYLQKENIIDESGMPKERFSAEFPKEGPSILRIQQVVRGDSAAYFCASSPLRQGGGNQPQHFGDGTRLSIL.

This clonotype was recorded many times. The J gene is TRBJ2-1, the V gene TRBV2, with TRBD1 as a possible D gene (6 bases). This CDR3 is built from 12 residues. Trimming shortened V by 3 bases and J by 12 bases, and 12 bases separated the two germline ends. Germline V gives CDR1 SNHLY, CDR2 FYNNEI. The CDR3 sequence is CASSEIRGGQFF. The CDR3 DNA reads as TGTGCCAGCAGTGAGATTAGAGGGGGGCAGTTCTTC.

This clonotype was seen at least ten times. The chain joins TRBV7-6 to TRBJ1-6; D uncertain. This CDR3 is built from 12 residues. With 3 bases removed from V and 6 bases from J, the gap between germline ends came to 3 bases. Germline CDR1 SGHVS, CDR2 FNYEAQ. CDR3 nucleotides: TGTGCCAGCAGCTTTACTAATTCACCCCTCCACTTT. This sequence encodes CASSFTNSPLHF. The whole variable domain, remainder taken from reference TRBV7-6 and TRBJ1-6, is GAGVSQSPRYKVTKRGQDVALRCDPISGHVSLYWYRQALGQGPEFLTYFNYEAQQDKSGLPNDRFSAERPEGSISTLTIQRTEQRDSAMYRCASSFTNSPLHFGNGTRLTVT.

This clonotype has a count of ten or more. V usage is TRBV5-1 and J usage is TRBJ2-3, with TRBD2 identical over 12 bases. The V gene end was trimmed by 4 bases and the J gene end by 5 bases; junction bases not matched to a gene: 5. CDR3 length: 15 amino acids. CDR1 is SGHRS and CDR2 is YFSETQ in the germline V gene. This CDR3 reads CASSPSGGAGDTQYF. The CDR3, as DNA: TGCGCCAGCAGCCCTAGCGGGGGGGCCGGAGATACGCAGTATTTT.

The sample holds many counts of this clonotype. This sequence joins TRBV3-1 and TRBJ2-1; 10 bases line up with TRBD2. Unmatched junction bases numbered 8, after V lost 0 bases and J lost 0 bases. Germline V CDR1 and CDR2: LGHDT, YNNKEL (reference sequence). This CDR3 comprises 19 residues. The CDR3 region has the DNA TGTGCCAGCAGCCAAGATGCAGCGGGGGGGTGGAGCTCCTACAATGAGCAGTTCTTC. Translating it yields CASSQDAAGGWSSYNEQFF.

This clonotype occurred many times. The chain couples TRBV5-6 to TRBJ2-1; D ambiguous. From germline, CDR1 is SGHDT and CDR2 YYEEEE. V lost 1 base, J lost 5 bases, and 4 bases lay in between. The CDR3 contains 12 residues. CDR3 amino acids: CASSLIHNEQFF. CDR3 bases: TGTGCCAGCAGCTTGATTCACAATGAGCAGTTCTTC.

This clonotype showed up many times. This rearrangement joins TRBV2 to TRBJ2-3; D may be TRBD1 (5 bases). This CDR3 spans 14 amino acids. V lost 3 bases and J 4 bases, leaving 11 bases between the germline ends. Germline CDR1 SNHLY, CDR2 FYNNEI. For the CDR3, the DNA is TGTGCCAGCAGTGAGGGTGGGGCGCCAGATACGCAGTATTTT. It translates to CASSEGGAPDTQYF.

In this sample, this clonotype turned up many times. The chain employs TRBV7-2 and TRBJ2-3; D not resolved. This CDR3 comprises 13 residues. The germline V gene has CDR1 SGHTA and CDR2 FQGNSA. V was trimmed by 4 bases and J by 4 bases, leaving 9 bases between them. The DNA of the CDR3 is TGTGCCAGCAGCTCGTTTAGGGCAGATACGCAGTATTTT. Translation gives CASSSFRADTQYF.

This clonotype was recorded many times. This chain uses TRBV5-5 with TRBJ2-1; 7 bases map to TRBD1. Unmatched junction bases numbered 10, after V lost 3 bases and J lost 1 base. CDR1 and CDR2 (germline): SGHKS, YYEKEE (reference sequence). This CDR3 has 17 amino acids. The CDR3, as DNA: TGTGCCAGCAGCTCCAACAGGGGTTGGACATCCTACAATGAGCAGTTCTTC. As protein: CASSSNRGWTSYNEQFF.

This clonotype was recorded at least ten times. V and J are TRBV7-2 and TRBJ2-1; D is possibly TRBD2 (6 bases). This CDR3 comprises 15 residues. V was pared by 5 bases and J by 4 bases, with 15 bases between. Germline CDR1 reads SGHTA; CDR2 reads FQGNSA. CDR3 coding DNA: TGTGCCAGCAGCCCCTCCCGGGGGAATTACAATGAGCAGTTCTTC. Translating gives CASSPSRGNYNEQFF.

This clonotype was recorded at least ten times. The chain links TRBV5-5 to TRBJ1-4; TRBD1 aligns across 7 bases. The CDR3 has 15 residues. Germline V lookup: CDR1 SGHKS, CDR2 YYEKEE (reference sequence). Germline trimming cut 2 bases from V and 1 base from J; bases unmatched to any gene: 2. CDR3 sequence: CASSFRQGTNEKLFF. DNA of the CDR3: TGTGCCAGCAGCTTCCGACAGGGAACTAATGAAAAACTGTTTTTT.

This clonotype was recorded at least ten times. The chain couples TRBV7-9 to TRBJ1-6; D is uncertain. The V gene's germline CDR1 is SEHNR and CDR2 FQNEAQ (reference sequence). The CDR3 length is 17 residues. Trimming removed 8 bases at V and 0 bases at J, with 17 bases between. The CDR3 spells CASSRPRASSYNSPLHF. The CDR3 DNA reads as TGTGCCAGCTCCCGTCCTCGGGCTAGCTCCTATAATTCACCCCTCCACTTT.

In its sample, this clonotype was seen many times. The chain has TRBV20-1 and TRBJ2-1; 7 bases are a match to TRBD2. Germline V gene lookup returns CDR1 DFQATT and CDR2 SNEGSKA (reference sequence). The CDR3 runs to 18 residues. V gave up 3 bases and J gave up 0 bases; unmatched junction bases: 14. CDR3 coding DNA: TGCAGTGCTAGGTTCCCGGGGCAGCGGGGAGCCTCCTACAATGAGCAGTTCTTC. Translated, it gives CSARFPGQRGASYNEQFF.

This clonotype was counted many times. V is TRBV29-1 and J is TRBJ2-2; TRBD2 is a possible D gene (6 bases). The CDR3 has 13 residues. Germline CDR1 SQVTM, CDR2 ANQGSEA. V was cut by 6 bases and J by 6 bases, with 14 bases left in between. The CDR3 loop is CSVGDFAAGELFF. As DNA, the CDR3 is TGCAGCGTCGGGGACTTTGCTGCCGGGGAGCTGTTTTTT.

The chain recombines TRBV5-1 with TRBJ1-1; tentatively, D is TRBD1 (5 bases). Germline V gene sequence: CDR1 SGHRS, CDR2 YFSETQ. The CDR3 covers 16 residues. V lost 4 bases, J lost 4 bases, and 20 bases lay in between. For the CDR3, the DNA is TGCGCCAGCAGCCGACGGGACCTCGGTGGGGGCACTGAAGCTTTCTTT. This sequence encodes CASSRRDLGGGTEAFF.

This clonotype was observed at least ten times. The chain carries TRBV12-3 or TRBV12-4 and TRBJ2-1; D possibly matches TRBD1 or TRBD2 (6 bases each). Trimming cost V 3 bases and J 7 bases, with 19 bases left between them. CDR3 length: 16 amino acids. CDR3 DNA sequence: TGTGCCAGCAGTTTGCCCGGGGGCGATCGAATAAATGAGCAGTTCTTC. Protein sequence: CASSLPGGDRINEQFF.

This clonotype has at least ten counts. The rearrangement links TRBV7-9 to TRBJ2-1; D unresolved. This CDR3 is built from 15 residues. The germline V gene has CDR1 SEHNR and CDR2 FQNEAQ (reference sequence). V lost 5 bases and J 1 base, leaving 12 bases between the germline ends. The CDR3 sequence: CASSLRDGSYNEQFF. In DNA form, the CDR3 reads TGTGCCAGCAGCCTCCGAGACGGGTCCTACAATGAGCAGTTCTTC.

There are many counts of this clonotype. The rearrangement joins TRBV5-1 to TRBJ1-2; D is unclear. The germline V gene encodes CDR1 SGHRS and CDR2 YFSETQ. Trimming pared 0 bases from V and 2 bases from J, leaving 5 bases between. The CDR3 has 13 amino acids. The CDR3 sequence: CASSLDGNYGYTF. As DNA, the CDR3 is TGCGCCAGCAGCTTGGACGGGAACTATGGCTACACCTTC.

This clonotype was seen at least ten times. The chain recombines TRBV20-1 with TRBJ1-4; D call uncertain. Trimming removed 0 bases at V and 4 bases at J, with 6 bases between. This CDR3 has 13 residues. The germline V gene encodes CDR1 DFQATT and CDR2 SNEGSKA (reference sequence). As DNA, the CDR3 is TGCAGTGCTAGAGATCGTAGTAATGAAAAACTGTTTTTT. This translates into CSARDRSNEKLFF.

Many counts were recorded for this clonotype. The chain joins TRBV5-1 to TRBJ1-6; D gene unclear. The germline V and J ends were trimmed by 1 base and 7 bases, with 9 bases remaining between them. Germline values: CDR1 SGHRS, CDR2 YFSETQ. This CDR3 is built from 14 residues. CDR3 sequence: CASSLLRGNSPLHF. CDR3 nucleotide sequence: TGCGCCAGCAGCTTGCTACGAGGGAATTCACCCCTCCACTTT.